A selection of T cell receptor beta chains follows, all from one sample in a study of control samples from healthy donors and cancer patients. Generated by immunoSEQ multiplex PCR, the TCRdb table keeps only in-frame clones and is missing some. This table has fewer than 200,000 clones, 90% appearing once. Sequencing was carried out using blood. Receptors were obtained from a woman in her forties or fifties in good health. CDR3s include the opening cysteine and the closing phenylalanine or tryptophan. Fields, in order: CDR3 protein, CDR3 DNA, J gene, V gene, D gene, clone size. D genes are given only for firm matches. Size is stated for part of the rows, as once, few or many counts, or as a class when the clone is expanded.

CDR3aa: CASSQDGLAVEQFF
CDR3nt: TGCGCCAGCAGCCAAGACGGACTAGCGGTGGAGCAGTTCTTC
j_gene: TRBJ2-1
v_gene: TRBV4-3
d_gene: TRBD2
abundance: -

CDR3aa: CASSPSGNTIYF
CDR3nt: TGTGCCAGCAGCCCCAGTGGAAACACCATATATTTT
j_gene: TRBJ1-3
v_gene: TRBV14
d_gene: -
abundance: -

CDR3aa: CAWSVYYEQYF
CDR3nt: TGTGCCTGGAGTGTTTACTACGAGCAGTACTTC
j_gene: TRBJ2-7
v_gene: TRBV30
d_gene: -
abundance: -

CDR3aa: CASSSMFEEFF
CDR3nt: TGTGCCAGCAGCAGCATGTTTGAAGAGTTCTTC
j_gene: TRBJ2-1
v_gene: TRBV7-2
d_gene: -
abundance: -

CDR3aa: CASSIGTGKVTQYF
CDR3nt: TGTGCCAGCAGTATCGGGACAGGGAAGGTGACCCAGTACTTC
j_gene: TRBJ2-5
v_gene: TRBV28
d_gene: TRBD1
abundance: -

CDR3aa: CASSLRRLQETQYF
CDR3nt: TGTGCCAGCAGCTTGCGACGGCTACAAGAGACCCAGTACTTC
j_gene: TRBJ2-5
v_gene: TRBV7-8
d_gene: -
abundance: -

CDR3aa: CATSRASSGNTIYF
CDR3nt: TGTGCCACCAGCAGAGCGAGCTCTGGAAACACCATATATTTT
j_gene: TRBJ1-3
v_gene: TRBV15
d_gene: -
abundance: -

CDR3aa: CASSPVGEAYNEQFF
CDR3nt: TGCGCCAGCAGCCCGGTAGGGGAAGCATACAATGAGCAGTTCTTC
j_gene: TRBJ2-1
v_gene: TRBV5-1
d_gene: -
abundance: -

CDR3aa: CASSFDRGGTEAFF
CDR3nt: TGTGCCAGCAGCTTCGACAGGGGAGGGACTGAAGCTTTCTTT
j_gene: TRBJ1-1
v_gene: TRBV11-1
d_gene: TRBD1
abundance: -

CDR3aa: CASSFYGSPYEQYF
CDR3nt: TGCGCCAGCAGCTTCTACGGCAGCCCCTACGAGCAGTACTTC
j_gene: TRBJ2-7
v_gene: TRBV5-1
d_gene: -
abundance: -

CDR3aa: CASGLANTEAFF
CDR3nt: TGTGCTAGTGGTTTGGCAAACACTGAAGCTTTCTTT
j_gene: TRBJ1-1
v_gene: TRBV12-5
d_gene: -
abundance: -

CDR3aa: CASSPRGGGNTEAFF
CDR3nt: TGTGCCAGCTCACCAAGGGGAGGGGGGAACACTGAAGCTTTCTTT
j_gene: TRBJ1-1
v_gene: TRBV18
d_gene: -
abundance: -

CDR3aa: CASSTLAGSYNEQFF
CDR3nt: TGTGCCAGCAGCACCCTAGCGGGATCCTACAATGAGCAGTTCTTC
j_gene: TRBJ2-1
v_gene: TRBV9
d_gene: TRBD2
abundance: -

CDR3aa: CASSIAGVKETQYF
CDR3nt: TGTGCCAGTAGTATAGCCGGGGTAAAAGAGACCCAGTACTTC
j_gene: TRBJ2-5
v_gene: TRBV19
d_gene: -
abundance: -

CDR3aa: CAVRTSGGRTSPTDTQYF
CDR3nt: TGTGCCGTGAGGACTAGCGGGGGCCGAACTTCGCCCACAGATACGCAGTATTTT
j_gene: TRBJ2-3
v_gene: TRBV10-3
d_gene: TRBD2
abundance: -

CDR3aa: CASRPQGLGNQPQHF
CDR3nt: TGTGCCAGCCGTCCTCAGGGCCTGGGTAATCAGCCCCAGCATTTT
j_gene: TRBJ1-5
v_gene: TRBV28
d_gene: -
abundance: -

CDR3aa: CASSKRLAGRTDTQYF
CDR3nt: TGTGCCAGCAGCAAAAGACTAGCGGGGAGGACAGATACGCAGTATTTT
j_gene: TRBJ2-3
v_gene: TRBV5-6
d_gene: TRBD2
abundance: -

CDR3aa: CASGATGGKLFF
CDR3nt: TGTGCCAGCGGGGCCACGGGGGGAAAACTGTTTTTT
j_gene: TRBJ1-4
v_gene: TRBV7-2
d_gene: -
abundance: -

CDR3aa: CASSSQKQGYGYTF
CDR3nt: TGTGCCAGCAGTTCGCAGAAACAGGGTTATGGCTACACCTTC
j_gene: TRBJ1-2
v_gene: TRBV6-5
d_gene: -
abundance: -

CDR3aa: CASSLFPGELFF
CDR3nt: TGTGCCAGCAGTTTATTTCCCGGGGAGCTGTTTTTT
j_gene: TRBJ2-2
v_gene: TRBV27
d_gene: -
abundance: -

CDR3aa: CASSTRRTSGNTIYF
CDR3nt: TGTGCCAGCAGCACCCGACGGACCTCTGGAAACACCATATATTTT
j_gene: TRBJ1-3
v_gene: TRBV7-2
d_gene: -
abundance: -

CDR3aa: CASSYSPGQGGLVGKNIQYF
CDR3nt: TGTGCCAGCAGTTACTCACCGGGACAGGGAGGACTAGTCGGCAAAAACATTCAGTACTTC
j_gene: TRBJ2-4
v_gene: TRBV6-2/TRBV6-3
d_gene: TRBD1
abundance: -

CDR3aa: CASSHLSGQGISYEQYF
CDR3nt: TGTGCCAGCAGCCATCTCTCGGGACAGGGGATCTCCTACGAGCAGTACTTC
j_gene: TRBJ2-7
v_gene: TRBV27
d_gene: TRBD1
abundance: -

CDR3aa: CASMGRAYEQYF
CDR3nt: TGTGCCAGCATGGGCAGAGCCTACGAGCAGTACTTC
j_gene: TRBJ2-7
v_gene: TRBV28
d_gene: -
abundance: -

CDR3aa: CASSPRVRGAPVTQYF
CDR3nt: TGTGCCAGCAGCCCCAGGGTCCGGGGCGCCCCAGTTACGCAGTATTTT
j_gene: TRBJ2-3
v_gene: TRBV9
d_gene: -
abundance: -

CDR3aa: CASSLVPGQGSNYGYTF
CDR3nt: TGTGCCAGCAGTTTAGTCCCCGGACAGGGGTCTAACTATGGCTACACCTTC
j_gene: TRBJ1-2
v_gene: TRBV27
d_gene: TRBD1
abundance: -

CDR3aa: CASSYSPRQSTGELFF
CDR3nt: TGTGCCAGCAGTTACTCACCCAGACAGTCCACCGGGGAGCTGTTTTTT
j_gene: TRBJ2-2
v_gene: TRBV6-6
d_gene: -
abundance: -

CDR3aa: CSASPGGSYNEQFF
CDR3nt: TGCAGTGCTAGTCCGGGGGGCTCCTACAATGAGCAGTTCTTC
j_gene: TRBJ2-1
v_gene: TRBV20-1
d_gene: TRBD2
abundance: -

CDR3aa: CASSLWTEYEQYF
CDR3nt: TGCGCCAGCAGCCTCTGGACGGAATACGAGCAGTACTTC
j_gene: TRBJ2-7
v_gene: TRBV5-1
d_gene: -
abundance: -

CDR3aa: CATSEGTGRKETQYF
CDR3nt: TGTGCCACCTCCGAGGGGACAGGGCGGAAAGAGACCCAGTACTTC
j_gene: TRBJ2-5
v_gene: TRBV24-1
d_gene: TRBD1
abundance: -

CDR3aa: CASSLGGRTGLNTGELFF
CDR3nt: TGTGCCAGCAGCTTAGGGGGACGGACAGGGCTGAACACCGGGGAGCTGTTTTTT
j_gene: TRBJ2-2
v_gene: TRBV7-6
d_gene: TRBD1
abundance: -

CDR3aa: CASSLGVTGALREKLFF
CDR3nt: TGTGCCAGCAGCTTAGGAGTCACAGGGGCCCTAAGAGAAAAACTGTTTTTT
j_gene: TRBJ1-4
v_gene: TRBV7-6
d_gene: TRBD1
abundance: -

CDR3aa: CSVQLGNQPQHF
CDR3nt: TGCAGCGTTCAGTTGGGTAATCAGCCCCAGCATTTT
j_gene: TRBJ1-5
v_gene: TRBV29-1
d_gene: -
abundance: -

CDR3aa: CASSPGTSGIKTDTQYF
CDR3nt: TGTGCCAGCAGCCCAGGGACTAGCGGGATCAAGACAGATACGCAGTATTTT
j_gene: TRBJ2-3
v_gene: TRBV3-1/TRBV3-2
d_gene: TRBD2
abundance: -

CDR3aa: CASSLTGTQPQHF
CDR3nt: TGCGCCAGCAGCTTGACAGGGACTCAGCCCCAGCATTTT
j_gene: TRBJ1-5
v_gene: TRBV5-1
d_gene: -
abundance: -

CDR3aa: CASSQGPGYEQYF
CDR3nt: TGTGCCAGCAGCCAAGGTCCGGGGTACGAGCAGTACTTC
j_gene: TRBJ2-7
v_gene: TRBV7-2
d_gene: -
abundance: -

CDR3aa: CASGRSEKLFF
CDR3nt: TGTGCCAGTGGGAGGAGCGAAAAACTGTTTTTT
j_gene: TRBJ1-4
v_gene: TRBV6-6
d_gene: -
abundance: -

CDR3aa: CAISLGLAGDFEQFF
CDR3nt: TGTGCCATCAGTTTGGGACTAGCGGGAGACTTCGAGCAGTTCTTC
j_gene: TRBJ2-1
v_gene: TRBV10-3
d_gene: TRBD2
abundance: -

CDR3aa: CASSFRGIANIQYF
CDR3nt: TGCGCCAGCAGCTTCCGGGGGATCGCAAACATTCAGTACTTC
j_gene: TRBJ2-4
v_gene: TRBV5-1
d_gene: -
abundance: -

CDR3aa: CASSGGQGDGYTF
CDR3nt: TGTGCCAGCAGTGGGGGTCAAGGTGATGGCTACACCTTC
j_gene: TRBJ1-2
v_gene: TRBV6-4
d_gene: -
abundance: -

CDR3aa: CASSFEVNTGELFF
CDR3nt: TGTGCCAGCAGTTTTGAAGTAAACACCGGGGAGCTGTTTTTT
j_gene: TRBJ2-2
v_gene: TRBV27
d_gene: -
abundance: -

CDR3aa: CASSLRTGPRYEQYF
CDR3nt: TGCGCCAGCAGCCTAAGGACTGGCCCACGCTACGAGCAGTACTTC
j_gene: TRBJ2-7
v_gene: TRBV5-1
d_gene: -
abundance: few

CDR3aa: CASSSPPGQGVANYGYTF
CDR3nt: TGTGCCAGCAGTTCCCCTCCGGGACAGGGGGTTGCTAACTATGGCTACACCTTC
j_gene: TRBJ1-2
v_gene: TRBV28
d_gene: TRBD1
abundance: -

CDR3aa: CASSPRAQGPNSPLHF
CDR3nt: TGTGCCAGCAGCCCTCGCGCGCAGGGGCCGAATTCACCCCTCCACTTT
j_gene: TRBJ1-6
v_gene: TRBV9
d_gene: -
abundance: -

CDR3aa: CASSPQRGVSNEQYF
CDR3nt: TGTGCCAGCAGCCCCCAAAGAGGGGTGTCCAACGAGCAGTACTTC
j_gene: TRBJ2-7
v_gene: TRBV6-2/TRBV6-3
d_gene: -
abundance: -

CDR3aa: CASSYPPTGRLGYGYTF
CDR3nt: TGTGCCAGCAGTTACCCTCCCACAGGGAGGCTCGGCTATGGCTACACCTTC
j_gene: TRBJ1-2
v_gene: TRBV6-2/TRBV6-3
d_gene: -
abundance: -

CDR3aa: CASSLVSRGDYGYTF
CDR3nt: TGTGCCAGCAGCTTAGTATCCAGGGGAGACTATGGCTACACCTTC
j_gene: TRBJ1-2
v_gene: TRBV7-2
d_gene: -
abundance: -

CDR3aa: CATSRGNADWETQYF
CDR3nt: TGTGCCACCAGCAGAGGTAACGCCGATTGGGAGACCCAGTACTTC
j_gene: TRBJ2-5
v_gene: TRBV15
d_gene: -
abundance: once

CDR3aa: CASNIGTSSYNEQFF
CDR3nt: TGTGCCAGCAACATCGGGACATCCTCCTACAATGAGCAGTTCTTC
j_gene: TRBJ2-1
v_gene: TRBV6-6
d_gene: -
abundance: many

CDR3aa: CASRPGQANYGYTF
CDR3nt: TGTGCCAGCAGACCGGGACAGGCTAACTATGGCTACACCTTC
j_gene: TRBJ1-2
v_gene: TRBV28
d_gene: TRBD1
abundance: -

CDR3aa: CASSYGTGSYGYTF
CDR3nt: TGTGCCAGCAGTTACGGGACAGGGAGCTATGGCTACACCTTC
j_gene: TRBJ1-2
v_gene: TRBV6-5
d_gene: TRBD1
abundance: -